Listed below are T cell receptor beta chains from one sample, sequenced in a study of cytomegalovirus exposure and HLA in healthy donors. Sequencing used immunoSEQ multiplex PCR; TCRdb keeps in-frame clones, though not all of them. The table has about 130,000 clones, approximately 80% seen once. The source material was PBMCs. The receptor set was obtained from a girl aged 2-10 years in good health and CMV-seronegative. Each CDR3 is given with its conserved first and last residue. The D gene is left open where the match is weak. Clone sizes are given selectively: once, few, many, or a class where the clone is expanded.

D	V	size	J	CDR3
.	TRBV28	.	TRBJ1-2	CASSLPGNYGYTF
TRBD2	TRBV30	.	TRBJ2-1	CAWSDMFRTSGGSSYNEQFF
.	TRBV28	.	TRBJ1-5	CASSFPGSQPQHF
TRBD1	TRBV5-4	.	TRBJ2-6	CASSLGDRGRGGANVLTF
.	TRBV2	few	TRBJ1-5	CASTRSYNQPQHF
.	TRBV12-5	.	TRBJ2-1	CASGFFHNEQFF
.	TRBV18	.	TRBJ1-1	CASSLNGQANTEAFF
.	TRBV21-1	once	TRBJ2-2	CASSKMEREGRNTGELFF
TRBD2	TRBV7-3	.	TRBJ2-3	CASSSRNLAGGQDTQYF
.	TRBV19	.	TRBJ1-1	CASAKRGYTEAFF
.	TRBV6-6	.	TRBJ1-4	CASTGASGELFF
.	TRBV19	.	TRBJ2-2	CASSNGRQGNTGELFF
.	TRBV25-1	.	TRBJ1-2	CASSESLGSPNYGYTF
TRBD1	TRBV2	once	TRBJ1-2	CASSEVGTANYGYTF
TRBD1	TRBV29-1	.	TRBJ2-2	CSVEGQGAGTGELFF
TRBD1	TRBV5-1	.	TRBJ1-4	CASSQSNPGTGYEKLFF
.	TRBV5-1	.	TRBJ2-7	CASSLVVSSYEQYF
.	TRBV19	.	TRBJ1-3	CASSPGGNTIYF
TRBD2	TRBV19	.	TRBJ2-3	CASSKTGTSGSDTQYF
.	TRBV11-2	.	TRBJ2-1	CASSLRGGNEQFF
TRBD2	TRBV4-1	.	TRBJ2-5	CASSQVSGSGQETQYF
TRBD2	TRBV30	.	TRBJ2-5	CAWSFWAGGQKTQYF
TRBD2	TRBV7-6	.	TRBJ2-1	CASSLGLAGSYNEQFF
.	TRBV15	.	TRBJ1-2	CATSRGQDGYTF
TRBD1	TRBV29-1	.	TRBJ1-1	CSVDTGTGRDTEAFF
TRBD2	TRBV2	.	TRBJ2-3	CASSAGVAGLTDTQYF
TRBD1	TRBV19	.	TRBJ2-3	CASRPGQGAADTQYF
.	TRBV7-6	.	TRBJ1-2	CASSLVAGYLNYGYTF
.	TRBV7-8	.	TRBJ1-3	CASSLDRGNTIYF
TRBD2	TRBV10-2	.	TRBJ2-5	CASTGLAGWETQYF
.	TRBV19	.	TRBJ2-1	CASSLRGHEQFF
.	TRBV19	.	TRBJ1-4	CASSLQQEKLFF
.	TRBV27	.	.	CASSPTGLSSYEQYF
TRBD1	TRBV7-8	.	TRBJ1-5	CASSLAQGENQPQHF
.	TRBV4-1	once	.	CASSQGYPRSYNSYEQYF
TRBD2	TRBV15	.	TRBJ2-7	CATSRDLSTSGYEQYF
.	TRBV6-5	few	TRBJ1-1	CASSFGDMNTEAFF